The clone carrying this T cell receptor beta chain was recorded many times. The antigen is unknown. The sample belongs to a study of T cells in Graves' hyperthyroidism and ophthalmopathy. Whole-study results and caveats: The majority of expanded thyroid clonotypes above 0.001 also appeared in blood.

RNA transcripts gave rise to amplified TCR beta CDR3 regions. The study used the HTBI primer set for a first-round RT-PCR of the TCR CDR3. TCRdb reanalysed the multiplex PCR reads using MiXCR and keeps one entry per CDR3 protein. The sample lists hundreds of thousands of distinct CDR3 sequences, around 20% occurring once. The sample was blood. The sequence came from a woman aged 50 to 60 with Graves' hyperthyroidism that later progressed to Graves' ophthalmopathy.

The CDR3 protein is CASREGTGELFF. CDR3 bases: TGTGCCAGCAGGGAGGGTACCGGGGAGCTGTTTTTT. The gene calls are TRBV2 and TRBJ2-2; D possibly corresponds to TRBD2 (6 bases). With 6 bases removed from V and 5 bases from J, the gap between germline ends came to 7 bases. The germline CDR1 and CDR2 sequences are SNHLY and FYNNEI. The CDR3 runs 12 residues.